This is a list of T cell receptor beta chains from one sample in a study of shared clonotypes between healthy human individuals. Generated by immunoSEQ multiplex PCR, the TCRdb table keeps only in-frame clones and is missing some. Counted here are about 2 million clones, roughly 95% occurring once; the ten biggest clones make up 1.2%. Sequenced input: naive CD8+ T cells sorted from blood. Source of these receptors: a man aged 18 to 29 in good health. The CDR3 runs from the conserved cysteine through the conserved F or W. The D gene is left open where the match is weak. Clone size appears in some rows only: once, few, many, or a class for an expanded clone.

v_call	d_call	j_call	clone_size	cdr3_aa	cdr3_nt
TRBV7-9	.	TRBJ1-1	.	CASSPWTVNTEAFF	TGTGCCAGCAGCCCTTGGACGGTGAACACTGAAGCTTTCTTT
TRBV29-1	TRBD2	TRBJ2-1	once	CSDAGLEGNNEQFF	TGCAGCGATGCGGGACTAGAGGGCAACAATGAGCAGTTCTTC
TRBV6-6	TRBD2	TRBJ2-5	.	CASSFGLALGQETQYF	TGTGCCAGCAGTTTTGGACTAGCTTTGGGCCAAGAGACCCAGTACTTC
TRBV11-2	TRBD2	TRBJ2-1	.	CASSPRGREGNNEQFF	TGTGCCAGCAGCCCTCGGGGGCGGGAGGGAAACAATGAGCAGTTCTTC
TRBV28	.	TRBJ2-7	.	CASSFDVLSYEQYF	TGTGCCAGCAGTTTTGATGTCCTCTCCTACGAGCAGTACTTC
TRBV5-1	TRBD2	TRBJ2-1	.	CASSQRGTRRYEQFF	TGCGCCAGCAGCCAGCGGGGGACTAGAAGGTATGAGCAGTTCTTC
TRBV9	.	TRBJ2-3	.	CASSVVDGHTDTQYF	TGTGCCAGCAGCGTAGTTGACGGGCACACAGATACGCAGTATTTT
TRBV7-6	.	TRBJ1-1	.	CASSPMPAEAFF	TGTGCCAGCAGCCCTATGCCAGCCGAAGCTTTCTTT
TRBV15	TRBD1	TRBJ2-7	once	CATSPRDSGYEQYF	TGTGCCACCAGCCCCCGGGACAGCGGTTACGAGCAGTACTTC
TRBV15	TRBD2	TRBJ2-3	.	CATSRDELAGDTDTQYF	TGTGCCACCAGCAGAGACGAACTAGCGGGTGACACAGATACGCAGTATTTT
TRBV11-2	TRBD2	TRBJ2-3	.	CASSSPAGQDTQYF	TGTGCCAGCAGCTCCCCAGCGGGGCAAGATACGCAGTATTTT
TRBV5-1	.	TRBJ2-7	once	CASSLEGTTYEQYF	TGCGCCAGCAGCTTGGAGGGGACGACCTACGAGCAGTACTTC
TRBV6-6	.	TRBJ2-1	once	CASSYVSYNEQFF	TGTGCCAGCAGTTATGTATCCTACAATGAGCAGTTCTTC
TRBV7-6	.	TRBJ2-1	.	CASSLGLPESSYNEQFF	TGTGCCAGCAGCTTAGGATTACCCGAGAGCTCCTACAATGAGCAGTTCTTC
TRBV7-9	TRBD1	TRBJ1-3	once	CASSSGDRESGNTIYF	TGTGCCAGCAGCTCCGGGGACAGGGAATCTGGAAACACCATATATTTT
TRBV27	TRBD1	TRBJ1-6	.	CASSSLPGQAGSPLHF	TGTGCCAGCAGTTCCCTCCCGGGACAGGCGGGTTCACCCCTCCACTTT
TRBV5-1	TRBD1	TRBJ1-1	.	CASSETGPGTEAFF	TGCGCCAGCAGCGAGACAGGGCCTGGCACTGAAGCTTTCTTT
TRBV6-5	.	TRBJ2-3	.	CASSYVGPSTDTQYF	TGTGCCAGCAGTTACGTCGGACCTAGCACAGATACGCAGTATTTT
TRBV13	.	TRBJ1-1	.	CASSLATGNTEAFF	TGTGCCAGCAGCTTAGCAACCGGGAACACTGAAGCTTTCTTT
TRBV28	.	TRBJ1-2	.	CASSSPGRWDYGYTF	TGTGCCAGCAGTTCACCAGGGCGCTGGGACTATGGCTACACCTTC
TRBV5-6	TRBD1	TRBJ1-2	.	CASSDGQGYGYTF	TGTGCCAGCAGCGACGGACAGGGCTATGGCTACACCTTC
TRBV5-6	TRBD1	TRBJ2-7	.	CASSFGDRDYEQYF	TGTGCCAGCAGCTTTGGAGACAGGGATTACGAGCAGTACTTC
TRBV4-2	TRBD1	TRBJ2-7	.	CASSQERQGTYEQYF	TGTGCCAGCAGCCAAGAGAGACAGGGGACCTACGAGCAGTACTTC
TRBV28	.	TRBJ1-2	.	CASSLGSGVGGYTF	TGTGCCAGCAGTTTAGGGTCAGGGGTCGGGGGCTACACCTTC
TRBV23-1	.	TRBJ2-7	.	CASSIRKTDEYF	TGCGCCAGCAGTATACGGAAGACCGACGAATACTTC
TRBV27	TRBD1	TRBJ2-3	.	CASSVGAGTGETDTQYF	TGTGCCAGCAGTGTAGGGGCCGGGACAGGGGAGACAGATACGCAGTATTTT